This T cell receptor (beta chain) was recovered during a study of T cell repertoires in cytomegalovirus infection. Study information: Indicated by public TCR beta signatures were CMV infection and matching HLA type.

Germline values: CDR1 MNHEY, CDR2 SVGAGI. This CDR3 is built from 12 residues. Study conclusions and caveats: Dominant in the ex vivo response were TCR beta clonotypes restricted by HLA-C and specific for CMV.

Concerning this clonotype: The antigen is not known. A junction boundary mismatches the germline segment, possibly from a read error.

TCRdb re-called the reads with MiXCR, one entry per CDR3 protein. Counted here are approximately 160,000 distinct CDR3 sequences, roughly a sixth occurring once; the ten biggest clones make up around 19%. The receptor comes from a human donor in good health (CMV status not recorded). Some clones in this sample may be carry-over from other donors' samples. V and J are TRBV6-5 and TRBJ1-1, with TRBD1 identical over 8 bases. Source material: CD8+ T cells from PBMCs. This CDR3 reads CDSRIGQGDAFF. CDR3 coding DNA: TGTGACAGCAGAATCGGACAGGGTGACGCTTTCTTT.